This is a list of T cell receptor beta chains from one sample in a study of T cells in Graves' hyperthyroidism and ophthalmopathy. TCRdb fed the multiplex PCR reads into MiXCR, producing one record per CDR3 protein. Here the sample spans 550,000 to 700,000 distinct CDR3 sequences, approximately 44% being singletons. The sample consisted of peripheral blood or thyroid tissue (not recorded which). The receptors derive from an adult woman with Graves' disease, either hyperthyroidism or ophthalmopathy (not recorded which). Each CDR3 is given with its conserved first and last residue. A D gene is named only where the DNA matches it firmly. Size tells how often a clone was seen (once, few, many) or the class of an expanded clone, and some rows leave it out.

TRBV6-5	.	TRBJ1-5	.	TGTGCCGGCAGGCCTGACCGGGGGAATCAGCCCCAGCATTTT	CAGRPDRGNQPQHF
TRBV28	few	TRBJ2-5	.	TGTGCCAGCATTCAGGACAGGGAGGGAGAGACCCAGTACTTC	CASIQDREGETQYF
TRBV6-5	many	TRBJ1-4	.	TGTGCCAGCAGTTCAGGCTTTAATGAAAAACTGTTTTTT	CASSSGFNEKLFF
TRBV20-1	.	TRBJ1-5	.	TGCAGTGCTAGACCTCACCGGGACGGAGATAATCAGCCCCAGCATTTT	CSARPHRDGDNQPQHF
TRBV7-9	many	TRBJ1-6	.	TGTGCCAGCAGTCGGACGGGAGAGAATTCACCCCTCCACTTT	CASSRTGENSPLHF
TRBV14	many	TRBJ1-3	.	TGTGCCAGCAGCCAACGACGTGACAGAAGAGGAAACACCATATATTTT	CASSQRRDRRGNTIYF
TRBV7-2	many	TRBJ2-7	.	TGTGCCAGCAGCCTCCTTCTTAGCTCCTACGAGCAGTACTTC	CASSLLLSSYEQYF
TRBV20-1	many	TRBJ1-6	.	TGCAGTGCTAGAAAACCGGGACAAAGAAATTCACCCCTCCACTTT	CSARKPGQRNSPLHF
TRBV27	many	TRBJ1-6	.	TGTGCCAGCAGTTTACAGGGAAGTCCACCCCTCCACTTT	CASSLQGSPPLHF
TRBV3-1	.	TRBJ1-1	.	TGTGCCAGCAGCCAAGGGGGGACCTTGAACACTGAAGCTTTCTTT	CASSQGGTLNTEAFF
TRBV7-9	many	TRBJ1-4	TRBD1	TGTGCCAGCAGCCTCGGACAGGACTTTAATGAAAAACTGTTTTTT	CASSLGQDFNEKLFF
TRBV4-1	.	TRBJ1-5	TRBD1	TGCGCCAGCAGCCAAGGGCGGGACAGGGGACCTCAGCCCCAGCATTTT	CASSQGRDRGPQPQHF
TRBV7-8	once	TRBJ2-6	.	TGTGCCAGCAGCCGAGGGCACTCTGGGGCCAACGTCCTGACTTTC	CASSRGHSGANVLTF
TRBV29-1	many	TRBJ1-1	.	TGCAGCGTTGACGTTCCCGGCACTGAAGCTTTCTTT	CSVDVPGTEAFF
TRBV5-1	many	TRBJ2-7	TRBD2	TGCGCCAGCAAAGTCGGGAGGAGCTCCTACGAGCAGTACTTC	CASKVGRSSYEQYF
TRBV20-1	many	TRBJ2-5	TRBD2	TGCAGTGCGGCTAATAGCGGGAGGGCAGGAGAGACCCAGTACTTC	CSAANSGRAGETQYF
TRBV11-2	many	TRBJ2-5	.	TGTGCCAGCAGCTTAGATCTCAGCACCCAAGAGACCCAGTACTTC	CASSLDLSTQETQYF
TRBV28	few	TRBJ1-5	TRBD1	TGTGCCAGCGGGACAGGGATCAATCAGCCCCAGCATTTT	CASGTGINQPQHF
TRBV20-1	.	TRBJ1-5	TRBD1	TGCAGTGCTACAGACAGGGACCCTCAGCCCCAGCATTTT	CSATDRDPQPQHF
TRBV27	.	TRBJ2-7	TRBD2	TGTGCCAGCAGTTCTCTAGCGGGAGGGGTCTACGAGCAGTACTTC	CASSSLAGGVYEQYF
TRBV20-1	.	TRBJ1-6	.	TGCAGTGCTAGCACGCAGGGGAATTCACCCCTCCACTTT	CSASTQGNSPLHF
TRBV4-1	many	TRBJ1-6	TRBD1	TGCGCCAGCAGCCAACCTAGCAGGGGGACAGCGAATTCACCCCTCCACTTT	CASSQPSRGTANSPLHF
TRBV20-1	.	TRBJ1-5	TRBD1	TGCAGTGCTACGACAGGGTTGTGGCAGCCCCAGCATTTT	CSATTGLWQPQHF
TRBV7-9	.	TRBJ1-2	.	TGTGCCAGCAGCTTCGGGACGGAAGGCTATGGCTACACCTTC	CASSFGTEGYGYTF
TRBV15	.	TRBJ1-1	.	TGCGCCAGCAGCCAATTCGCGGAGGGCTTGTCGTCGAACACTGAAGCTTTCTTT	CASSQFAEGLSSNTEAFF
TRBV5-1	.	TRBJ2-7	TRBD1	TGCGCCAGCAGCTCCGGGACAGGGCCCCAGGGAGGATACGAGCAGTACTTC	CASSSGTGPQGGYEQYF
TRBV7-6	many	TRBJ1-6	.	TGTGCCAGCAGCACCTCTGTAGGGGCAGTAAATTCACCCCTCCACTTT	CASSTSVGAVNSPLHF
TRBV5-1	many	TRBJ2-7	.	TGCGCCAGCAGCCCCAAGATGAGCTCCTACGAGCAGTACTTC	CASSPKMSSYEQYF
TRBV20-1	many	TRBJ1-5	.	TGCAGTGCTAGAGAGCAGATCAATCAGCCCCAGCATTTT	CSAREQINQPQHF
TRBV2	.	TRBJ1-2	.	TGTGCCAGCAGAGCCGGGGCCCCTGAAGCTAACTATGGCTACACCTTC	CASRAGAPEANYGYTF
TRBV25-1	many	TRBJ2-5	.	TGTGCCAGCACCCGGGACCAAGAGACCCAGTACTTC	CASTRDQETQYF
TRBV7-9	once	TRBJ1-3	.	TGTGCCAGCAGCTTTGGGGCCAGGGCCAGAAACACCATATATTTT	CASSFGARARNTIYF
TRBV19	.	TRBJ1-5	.	TGTGCCAGTAGGAAGGGTTTCTTTGCCGGGGAGACCCAGCATTTT	CASRKGFFAGETQHF
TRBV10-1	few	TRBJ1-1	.	TGCGCCAGCGGGACCGGTTCCGGGACTGAAGCTTTCTTT	CASGTGSGTEAFF
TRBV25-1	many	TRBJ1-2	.	TGTGCCAGCAGTGAATTTGAGGGGAATGGCTACACCTTC	CASSEFEGNGYTF
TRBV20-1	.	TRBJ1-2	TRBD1	TGCAGTGCTAGAGAATGGGACAGCTATGGCTACACCTTC	CSAREWDSYGYTF
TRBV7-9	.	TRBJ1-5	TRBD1	TGTGCCAGCAGTTGGGCACAGGGGCCCTATAGCAATCAGCCCCAGCATTTT	CASSWAQGPYSNQPQHF
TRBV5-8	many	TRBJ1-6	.	TGTGCCAGTTCCCGAGATAATTCACCCCTCCACTTT	CASSRDNSPLHF
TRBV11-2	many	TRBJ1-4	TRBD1	TGTGCCAGCAGCTCTAACAGGGGGCGGATAAAACTGTTTTTT	CASSSNRGRIKLFF
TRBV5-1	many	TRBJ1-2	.	TGCGCCAGCAGCGGCGTTAGAGGAAGCTATGGCTACACCTTC	CASSGVRGSYGYTF
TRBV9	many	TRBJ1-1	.	TGTGCCAGCAGCGAGCAGGAGGGCCCACCCTGGACTGAAGCTTTCTTT	CASSEQEGPPWTEAFF
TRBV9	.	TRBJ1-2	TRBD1	TGTGCCAGCAGCCCAACGGGACAGGGACATGGCTACACCTTC	CASSPTGQGHGYTF
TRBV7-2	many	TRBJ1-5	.	TGTGCCAGCAGCCCAATCCTACAGAGAAATCAGCCCCAGCATTTT	CASSPILQRNQPQHF
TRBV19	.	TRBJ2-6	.	TGTGCCAGTAGTATCGCCAGGAACACTGGGGCCAACGTCCTGACTTTC	CASSIARNTGANVLTF
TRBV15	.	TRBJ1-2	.	TGTGCCACCAGCAGAGATTCGACGATGGTAGACTTCGGCTACACCTTC	CATSRDSTMVDFGYTF
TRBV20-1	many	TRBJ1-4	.	TGCAGTGCTAGAGCTGGGGGGTCTTCTAATGAAAAACTGTTTTTT	CSARAGGSSNEKLFF
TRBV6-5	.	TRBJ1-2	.	TGTGCCAGCAGTGAAGGGACTGGGTTTGTCTACACCTTC	CASSEGTGFVYTF
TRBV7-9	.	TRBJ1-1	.	TGTGCCAGCAGCTTAGATGGCCTGAGTTCTGAAGCTTTCTTT	CASSLDGLSSEAFF
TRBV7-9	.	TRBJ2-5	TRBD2	TGTGCCAGCAGCTTATACGCGGGACTAGCGGGAGCAGAGACCCAGTACTTC	CASSLYAGLAGAETQYF
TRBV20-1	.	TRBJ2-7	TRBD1	TGCAGTGCTAGCGACAGGGGGCGGCTGCGAGGGGAGCAGTACTTC	CSASDRGRLRGEQYF
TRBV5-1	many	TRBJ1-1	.	TGCGCCAGCAGCTTGGCCGGGACACGCAAGAACACTGAAGCTTTCTTT	CASSLAGTRKNTEAFF
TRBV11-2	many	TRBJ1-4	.	TGTGCCAGCAGCCGGAGGGGTCCTAATGAAAAACTGTTTTTT	CASSRRGPNEKLFF
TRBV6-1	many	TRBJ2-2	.	TGTGCCACCGTCCCCGACCCTGGCACCGGGGAGCTGTTTTTT	CATVPDPGTGELFF
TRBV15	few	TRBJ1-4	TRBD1	TGTGCCACCAGCTCTTCAGTCGGGGGCCCAGGACAGGCGGCAAAACTGTTTTTT	CATSSSVGGPGQAAKLFF
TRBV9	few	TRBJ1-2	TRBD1	TGTGCCAGCAGCGCCGGGACAGGGGGTAGCTACACCTTC	CASSAGTGGSYTF
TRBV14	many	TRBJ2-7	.	TGTGCCAGCAGCCAAGTCCACGAGCAGTACTTC	CASSQVHEQYF
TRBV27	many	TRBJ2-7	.	TGTGCCAGCAGTCCGTACAGGGGAGGCCACGAGCAGTACTTC	CASSPYRGGHEQYF